Below are 32 T cell receptor beta chains sequenced from a single sample in a study of shared T cell receptors in the human thymus. The method was immunoSEQ multiplex PCR; TCRdb's version includes in-frame clones alone and lacks a portion of them. This table has hundreds of thousands of clones, around 89% appearing once. These same data were also listed under a study on human thymus T cells.

Sequenced: thymocytes. These receptors all stem from a boy in the first two years of life with a congenital heart defect.

The chain is built from TRBV29-1 and TRBJ1-2; unclear D gene. The ends were cut back, 3 bases at V and 4 bases at J, with 18 bases in the middle. Germline assignment: CDR1 SQVTM and CDR2 ANQGSEA. The CDR3 is made up of 15 amino acids. This CDR3 is CSVDYPGGQIYGYTF. For the CDR3, the DNA is TGCAGCGTTGATTACCCCGGTGGGCAGATCTATGGCTACACCTTC.

The rearrangement joins TRBV7-8 to TRBJ1-1; D unresolved. V was shortened by 2 bases and J by 3 bases, with 10 bases between the two germline ends. The CDR3 loop spans 14 amino acids. The germline CDR1 and CDR2 sequences are SGHVS and FQNEAQ. The CDR3 sequence is CASSLFRRDTEAFF. Here the CDR3 DNA reads TGTGCCAGCAGCTTATTTCGGAGGGACACTGAAGCTTTCTTT.

On this clone itself: Other DNA variants within this sample encode the same CDR3. The chain joins TRBV7-2 to TRBJ2-1, with 14 bases aligning to TRBD2. CDR3 length: 15 residues. V lost 4 bases and J lost 5; bases outside the gene matches: 1. CDR1 SGHTA and CDR2 FQGNSA come from the germline V gene. The CDR3 nucleotides read TGTGCCAGCAGCTCGGGACTAGCGGGAGACAATGAGCAGTTCTTC. Translation: CASSSGLAGDNEQFF.

This rearrangement joins TRBV9 to TRBJ2-3; TRBD2 agrees at 7 bases. Germline-derived CDR1 and CDR2 are SGDLS and YYNGEE. Unmatched junction bases numbered 15, after V lost 2 bases and J lost 6 bases. This CDR3 is built from 17 residues. The CDR3 DNA sequence: TGTGCCAGCAGCGTGGGGAGGGGACTCCCCCCCAGGGATACGCAGTATTTT. It yields the protein CASSVGRGLPPRDTQYF. The complete variable domain, with remaining parts taken from reference TRBV9 and TRBJ2-3, reads DSGVTQTPKHLITATGQRVTLRCSPRSGDLSVYWYQQSLDQGLQFLIQYYNGEERAKGNILERFSAQQFPDLHSELNLSSLELGDSALYFCASSVGRGLPPRDTQYFGPGTRLTVL.

The genes are TRBV11-2 and TRBJ2-1, with 7 bases lining up with TRBD2. Germline V lookup: CDR1 SGHAT, CDR2 FQNNGV. The CDR3 loop spans 14 amino acids. With 8 bases clipped from V and 2 bases from J, the junction kept 6 bases outside the gene matches. The CDR3 DNA sequence: TGTGCCAGCGGGGGGGACGTTACCTACAATGAGCAGTTCTTC. Its translation is CASGGDVTYNEQFF.

The chain has TRBV6-9 and TRBJ2-2; weak D call: TRBD2 (6 bases). Germline CDR1 is MNHGY and CDR2 is SVAAGI. V lost 5 bases and J lost 4, with 11 bases in between. The CDR3 consists of 14 residues. The CDR3 spells CASSPRRATGELFF. As DNA, the CDR3 is TGTGCCAGCAGTCCCCGGAGGGCCACCGGGGAGCTGTTTTTT.

The chain uses TRBV5-1 and TRBJ1-1; possible D gene TRBD1, 6 bases. Germline values: CDR1 SGHRS, CDR2 YFSETQ. The CDR3 runs 13 residues. V lost 4 bases to trimming and J lost 1 base, with 8 bases between them. The CDR3 sequence: CASSQGQNTEAFF. The CDR3 DNA follows: TGCGCCAGCAGCCAGGGACAGAACACTGAAGCTTTCTTT.

This clone has just one count. This chain joins TRBV5-1 and TRBJ2-7; 7 positions match TRBD1. Unmatched junction bases numbered 16, after V lost 5 bases and J lost 2 bases. Germline V gene lookup returns CDR1 SGHRS and CDR2 YFSETQ. The CDR3 spans 17 residues. CDR3 DNA sequence: TGCGCCAGCAGTCGAGACAGGGATGGGCTAGGGACCTACGAGCAGTACTTC. It specifies CASSRDRDGLGTYEQYF.

The V and J genes are TRBV6-1 and TRBJ2-3, with D possibly being TRBD2 (6 bases). CDR1 is MNHNS and CDR2 is SASEGT in the germline V gene. This CDR3 is built from 15 residues. V lost 3 bases to trimming and J lost 6 bases, with 16 bases between them. CDR3 bases: TGTGCCAGCAGTGAGTGGGTAGCGGATACCGATACGCAGTATTTT. The encoded protein is CASSEWVADTDTQYF.

The chain employs TRBV10-3 and TRBJ2-7; 14 bases line up with TRBD2. Germline V gene lookup returns CDR1 ENHRY and CDR2 SYGVKD. The V and J ends lost 2 bases and 0 bases, in that order; junction bases with no gene match: 15. The CDR3 consists of 21 residues. The CDR3 DNA reads as TGTGCCATCAGTGAGACCCCCTCTCCGACTAGCGGGAGGGCCCTCTCCTACGAGCAGTACTTC. Its protein is CAISETPSPTSGRALSYEQYF.

DNA of the CDR3: TGTGCCAGCAGCGTAGGCGATCTACCGGCGGGAATCACAGATACGCAGTATTTT. This gives the protein CASSVGDLPAGITDTQYF. The chain has TRBV9 and TRBJ2-3; D possibly corresponds to TRBD2 (6 bases). Germline CDR1 is SGDLS and CDR2 is YYNGEE. CDR3 size: 18 residues. With 0 bases removed from V and 2 bases from J, the gap between germline ends came to 19 bases.

This sequence joins TRBV5-7 and TRBJ2-5; D perhaps matches TRBD1 (6 bases). TRBV5-7 carries the ORF label, with uncertain function. CDR3 length: 17 amino acids. The V end was cut by 4 bases, the J end by 0 bases, with 19 bases between. For the CDR3, the DNA is TGTGCCAGCAGCCCCAGGTTGTCGACAGGACACCAAGAGACCCAGTACTTC. It is translated as CASSPRLSTGHQETQYF.

In its sample, this clone was seen once. The V gene is TRBV15, the J gene TRBJ1-1; tentative D call: TRBD1 (5 bases). Germline values: CDR1 LNHNV, CDR2 YYDKDF (reference sequence). V lost 6 bases to trimming and J lost 4 bases, with 18 bases between them. The CDR3 is 15 residues long. CDR3 nucleotide sequence: TGTGCCACCAGAGGGCACGGGGGACGTAGCACTGAAGCTTTCTTT. Its translation: CATRGHGGRSTEAFF.

The chain uses TRBV10-2 and TRBJ1-3; TRBD1 is a possible D gene (5 bases). The CDR3 covers 15 residues. Trimming removed 6 bases at V and 0 bases at J, with 12 bases between. The germline V gene encodes CDR1 WSHSY and CDR2 SAAADI. The CDR3 DNA is TGCGCCAGCAGCCCAGCCAGGGTCTCTGGAAACACCATATATTTT. The encoded protein is CASSPARVSGNTIYF.

This clone was observed once. V gene TRBV4-1 combines with J gene TRBJ2-7, with a weak D call TRBD2 (5 bases). The CDR3 loop spans 16 amino acids. Germline loops: CDR1 MGHRA, CDR2 YSYEKL. Between the trimmed V and J ends, which lost 0 bases and 1 base, there was a span of 13 bases. The CDR3 region is CASSQDSRGRSYEQYF. For the CDR3, the DNA is TGCGCCAGCAGCCAAGATTCGCGCGGGCGTTCCTACGAGCAGTACTTC.

The chain employs TRBV25-1 and TRBJ2-1, with TRBD2 matching over 8 bases. The CDR3 is made up of 13 amino acids. The V gene end was trimmed by 6 bases and the J gene end by 7 bases; junction bases not matched to a gene: 5. CDR1 MGHDK and CDR2 SYGVNS come from the germline V gene. The CDR3 DNA sequence: TGTGCCAGCAGAGAGGAGCGGGAGAATGAGCAGTTCTTC. It specifies CASREERENEQFF.

A single count supports this clone. The chain carries TRBV14 and TRBJ1-1; 7 nucleotides line up with TRBD1. CDR1 and CDR2 from the germline V gene are SGHDN and FVKESK. V lost 5 bases and J lost 4; bases outside the gene matches: 4. The CDR3 consists of 13 residues. The CDR3 is CASSYRGSTEAFF. The CDR3 bases are TGTGCCAGCAGCTACAGGGGATCCACTGAAGCTTTCTTT.

The chain uses TRBV2 and TRBJ1-3; D is undetermined. V was trimmed by 6 bases and J by 4 bases, leaving 13 bases between them. The germline V gene has CDR1 SNHLY and CDR2 FYNNEI. This CDR3 has 14 amino acids. The CDR3 spells CASRQPVRGNTIYF. The CDR3, as DNA: TGTGCCAGCAGGCAACCAGTCAGGGGAAACACCATATATTTT.

The rearrangement joins TRBV5-6 to TRBJ1-2; a possible D gene is TRBD1 (5 bases). CDR3 length equals 16 residues. V was shortened by 0 bases and J by 0 bases, with 12 bases between the two germline ends. The germline CDR1 and CDR2 sequences are SGHDT and YYEEEE. Written as DNA, the CDR3 is TGTGCCAGCAGCTTGGTCCAGGGTAGGGCTAACTATGGCTACACCTTC. This codes for CASSLVQGRANYGYTF.

The gene calls are TRBV19 and TRBJ2-1; 9 nucleotides match TRBD1. Germline CDR1 and CDR2: LNHDA and SQIVND (reference sequence). This CDR3 comprises 13 residues. Trimming cost V 8 bases and J 5 bases; bases outside gene matches: 4. CDR3 protein: CASRQGVHNEQFF. CDR3 in DNA: TGTGCCAGTCGACAGGGGGTTCACAATGAGCAGTTCTTC.

The V call is TRBV27, the J call TRBJ2-3, with a tentative D call TRBD2 (6 bases). With 6 bases removed from V and 4 bases from J, the gap between germline ends came to 11 bases. Germline lookup yields CDR1 MNHEY and CDR2 SMNVEV (reference sequence). The CDR3 loop spans 13 amino acids. CDR3 loop: CASSGSMSDTQYF. As DNA, the CDR3 is TGTGCCAGCAGCGGGAGTATGTCAGATACGCAGTATTTT.

The chain has TRBV27 and TRBJ2-7, with 8 bases lining up with TRBD2. Germline CDR1 is MNHEY and CDR2 is SMNVEV (reference sequence). This CDR3 is built from 15 residues. Losses at the gene ends were 5 bases for V and 2 bases for J; bases not matched to a gene: 8. CDR3 sequence: CASSPRVAGTYEQYF. In nucleotides, the CDR3 is TGTGCCAGCAGTCCCCGAGTAGCGGGGACCTACGAGCAGTACTTC.

The rearrangement joins TRBV18 to TRBJ2-1; 9 bases map to TRBD2. Germline V gene sequence: CDR1 KGHSH, CDR2 LQKENI. Unmatched junction bases numbered 10, after V lost 4 bases and J lost 6 bases. CDR3 length equals 16 residues. This CDR3 is CASSRMDSGSLNEQFF. The CDR3 nucleotides read TGTGCCAGCTCACGTATGGATAGCGGGAGCCTCAATGAGCAGTTCTTC.

This rearrangement joins TRBV27 to TRBJ2-7; perhaps TRBD2 as D (6 bases). CDR3 length: 19 residues. V shed 1 base and J shed 4 bases, with 26 bases lying between them. Germline V gene lookup returns CDR1 MNHEY and CDR2 SMNVEV (reference sequence). The CDR3 reads CASSLLTSGLLMALYEQYF. CDR3 bases: TGTGCCAGCAGTTTATTGACCAGCGGGCTCCTCATGGCCTTGTACGAGCAGTACTTC.

This clone turned up a few times. The gene calls are TRBV27 and TRBJ2-7; tentative D call: TRBD2 (5 bases). The V end lost 5 bases, the J end lost 1 base, and 18 bases lay between the germline ends. The CDR3 consists of 16 residues. The germline V gene encodes CDR1 MNHEY and CDR2 SMNVEV (reference sequence). CDR3 sequence: CASSPSDRRGSYEQYF. The CDR3 DNA follows: TGTGCCAGCAGTCCTTCGGACCGTCGAGGGTCCTACGAGCAGTACTTC.

The CDR3 DNA sequence: TGTGCCTCCGACACTTACTCTGGAAACACCATATATTTT. It translates to CASDTYSGNTIYF. The genes are TRBV27 and TRBJ1-3; D not certain. V dropped 11 bases and J dropped 0 bases, with 11 bases sitting between them. There are 13 residues in the CDR3. The V gene's germline CDR1 is MNHEY and CDR2 SMNVEV (reference sequence).

The chain joins TRBV28 to TRBJ1-5, with D possibly being TRBD1 (6 bases). The ends were cut back, 5 bases at V and 0 bases at J, with 11 bases in the middle. The germline gives CDR1 MDHEN, CDR2 SYDVKM. This CDR3 has 15 amino acids. The CDR3 spells CASSKTGVSNQPQHF. DNA of the CDR3: TGTGCCAGCAGTAAGACAGGAGTTAGCAATCAGCCCCAGCATTTT.

The gene calls are TRBV7-9 and TRBJ2-7; 8 bases line up with TRBD2. CDR1 is SEHNR and CDR2 is FQNEAQ in the germline V gene (reference sequence). V shed 5 bases and J 2 bases; nucleotides not matched to a gene: 8. The CDR3 is made up of 15 amino acids. The CDR3 sequence: CASSPRVAGPYEQYF. The CDR3 DNA reads TGTGCCAGCAGCCCCCGGGTAGCGGGACCCTACGAGCAGTACTTC.

The chain recombines TRBV7-2 with TRBJ2-3; 10 bases are shared with TRBD2. V lost 7 bases and J lost 4; bases outside the gene matches: 11. The CDR3 contains 16 residues. The germline gives CDR1 SGHTA, CDR2 FQGNSA. CDR3: CASTTQREGGPDTQYF. As DNA, the CDR3 is TGTGCCAGCACCACCCAGCGGGAGGGGGGCCCAGATACGCAGTATTTT.

The chain links TRBV10-1 to TRBJ2-3; 15 nucleotides match TRBD2. With V trimmed by 5 bases and J by 5 bases, 2 bases remained unmatched. The germline CDR1 and CDR2 sequences are WNHNN and SYGVQD (reference sequence). The CDR3 covers 15 residues. The CDR3 coding sequence is TGCGCCAGCAGTTGGACTAGCGGGAGGGAAGATACGCAGTATTTT. Protein sequence: CASSWTSGREDTQYF.

This clone showed up just once. This chain links TRBV6-5 with TRBJ2-7; D is possibly TRBD2 (6 bases). Germline V gene lookup returns CDR1 MNHEY and CDR2 SVGAGI. The CDR3 loop spans 15 amino acids. Between the trimmed V and J ends, which lost 0 bases and 0 bases, there was a span of 9 bases. The CDR3 sequence is CASSYSGGSSYEQYF. CDR3 sequence (DNA): TGTGCCAGCAGTTACTCGGGGGGTAGCTCCTACGAGCAGTACTTC.

The genes are TRBV4-3 and TRBJ1-4, with a tentative D call TRBD1 (5 bases). Trimming cost V 0 bases and J 7 bases, with 12 bases left between them. The CDR3 runs to 15 residues. CDR1 and CDR2 (germline): LGHNA, YSLEER. The CDR3: CASSQDSRGGEKLFF. The CDR3 DNA follows: TGCGCCAGCAGCCAAGACTCAAGGGGAGGTGAAAAACTGTTTTTT.